This T cell receptor (beta chain) was sequenced for a study of shared clonotypes between healthy human individuals. Study-level results: Clonotypes that were shared across a handful of donors made up roughly 5.2% of naive CD4 clonotypes. Rarefaction gave evidence that sorted-subset sequencing remained incomplete despite large depth.

The length of the CDR3 is 17 residues. V was shortened by 2 bases and J by 0 bases, with 16 bases between the two germline ends. Germline V lookup: CDR1 SGHDN, CDR2 FVKESK. Some clones are missing from TCRdb's copy, which holds only in-frame ones; the method was immunoSEQ multiplex PCR. The data contain roughly 2 million clones, 95% of them singletons. Concerning this clone: Its antigen is still unknown.

The gene calls are TRBV14 and TRBJ1-1, with D unclear. Sequenced input: naive CD4+ T cells sorted from blood. Subset denoted: CD45RA+ positively selected. This clonotype originated in a young man in good health. The CDR3 here is CASSQLLWTELNTEAFF. CDR3 bases: TGTGCCAGCAGCCAACTGCTTTGGACGGAACTGAACACTGAAGCTTTCTTT.